Below, 23 T cell receptor beta chains from the same sample are listed, as sequenced in a study of brain metastases from non-small cell lung cancer. TCRdb keeps only in-frame clones here, not all; method: immunoSEQ multiplex PCR. This table has approximately 3,000 clones, around 90% appearing once. The sequenced sample was primary lung tumor tissue. These receptors originate from a donor over 35 with non-small cell lung cancer.

The chain employs TRBV30 and TRBJ1-4, with 8 bases aligning to TRBD1. The CDR3 spans 14 residues. Germline V gene data show CDR1 as GTSNPN and CDR2 as SVGIG (reference sequence). The junction had 6 bases not matched to a gene; V was cut back by 2 bases and J by 7 bases. The CDR3 loop reads CAWSHDRGVEKLFF. The CDR3 DNA follows: TGTGCCTGGAGTCACGACAGGGGCGTTGAAAAACTGTTTTTT.

The rearrangement uses TRBV15 and TRBJ2-5; D not certain. Germline V lookup: CDR1 LNHNV, CDR2 YYDKDF (reference sequence). Trimming left V 3 bases short and J 3 bases short, with 11 bases between. CDR3 length: 14 residues. The CDR3 region is CATSRAKGKETQYF. In DNA form, the CDR3 reads TGTGCCACCAGCAGGGCAAAGGGAAAAGAGACCCAGTACTTC.

In its sample, this clone was seen a few times. V gene TRBV27 combines with J gene TRBJ1-1; weak D call: TRBD1 (6 bases). Trimming removed 5 bases at V and 1 base at J, with 14 bases between. CDR1 is MNHEY, CDR2 SMNVEV, per germline (reference sequence). This CDR3 comprises 15 residues. The CDR3 DNA is TGTGCCAGCAGTGCGCACACGGACAGGAACACTGAAGCTTTCTTT. This sequence encodes CASSAHTDRNTEAFF.

V usage is TRBV7-9 and J usage is TRBJ2-3, with TRBD2 as a possible D gene (5 bases). Germline V gives CDR1 SEHNR, CDR2 FQNEAQ (reference sequence). The CDR3 loop spans 13 amino acids. With 7 bases removed from V and 6 bases from J, the gap between germline ends came to 14 bases. For the CDR3, the DNA is TGTGCCAGCATTGGACTGAGTGGGGATACGCAGTATTTT. Translating it yields CASIGLSGDTQYF.

The V call is TRBV28, the J call TRBJ2-3, with 7 bases matching TRBD2. This CDR3 comprises 16 residues. Trimming removed 7 bases from V and 6 bases from J; junction bases left unmatched: 16. The V gene's germline CDR1 is MDHEN and CDR2 SYDVKM. The CDR3 nucleotides read TGTGCCAGCATCTTGGGGGGGACGGAATCACGGGATACGCAGTATTTT. The encoded protein is CASILGGTESRDTQYF.

The chain carries TRBV19 and TRBJ2-1; D assignment may be TRBD1 or TRBD2 (5 bases each). Germline V lookup: CDR1 LNHDA, CDR2 SQIVND (reference sequence). V shed 5 bases and J shed 1 base, with 12 bases lying between them. The CDR3 totals 15 residues. The CDR3 region has the DNA TGTGCCAGTAGTGATAAGAGGGGATCCTACAATGAGCAGTTCTTC. This gives the protein CASSDKRGSYNEQFF.

The chain carries TRBV19 and TRBJ1-5; 7 nucleotides agree with TRBD1. Germline loops: CDR1 LNHDA, CDR2 SQIVND (reference sequence). The CDR3 consists of 15 residues. The V gene end was trimmed by 5 bases and the J gene end by 9 bases; junction bases not matched to a gene: 13. The CDR3 spells CASSYSWTGNWPQHF. CDR3 coding DNA: TGTGCCAGTAGTTACTCTTGGACAGGCAACTGGCCCCAGCATTTT. The whole variable domain, remainder taken from reference TRBV19 and TRBJ1-5, is DGGITQSPKYLFRKEGQNVTLSCEQNLNHDAMYWYRQDPGQGLRLIYYSQIVNDFQKGDIAEGYSVSREKKESFPLTVTSAQKNPTAFYLCASSYSWTGNWPQHFGDGTRLSIL.

As regards this clone: The same CDR3 arises from other DNA sequences in this sample as well. This sequence joins TRBV28 and TRBJ2-7, with 8 bases that match TRBD1. The CDR3 loop spans 15 amino acids. The germline V gene has CDR1 MDHEN and CDR2 SYDVKM. The J segment lost 3 bases and the V segment lost 1 base, leaving 5 bases of the junction unmatched. CDR3 nucleotides: TGTGCCAGCAGTTTATCGGACAGGGCCCGCTACGAGCAGTACTTC. This codes for CASSLSDRARYEQYF.

This rearrangement joins TRBV3-1 (or the pseudogene TRBV3-2) to TRBJ2-5, with no clear D. CDR1 and CDR2 from the germline V gene are LGHDT and YNNKEL (reference sequence). The CDR3 is 13 amino acids. V lost 1 base and J lost 3, with 6 bases in between. DNA of the CDR3: TGTGCCAGCAGCCAAGTACGGGAAGAGACCCAGTACTTC. It yields the protein CASSQVREETQYF.

The V call is TRBV18, the J call TRBJ1-5; a possible D gene is TRBD1 (6 bases). Per the germline V gene, CDR1 is KGHSH and CDR2 is LQKENI. V lost 3 bases and J lost 0, with 9 bases in between. This CDR3 contains 15 residues. CDR3 residues: CASSPQGFSNQPQHF. In DNA form, the CDR3 reads TGTGCCAGCTCACCGCAGGGGTTTAGCAATCAGCCCCAGCATTTT.

J is TRBJ1-1 and V is TRBV7-2, with no clear D. The CDR3 covers 14 residues. V was trimmed by 0 bases and J by 3 bases, leaving 8 bases between them. CDR1 is SGHTA and CDR2 is FQGNSA in the germline V gene. For the CDR3, the DNA is TGTGCCAGCAGCTTAGCGTCCAGGTACACTGAAGCTTTCTTT. It encodes CASSLASRYTEAFF. Complete variable domain (other parts from reference TRBV7-2 and TRBJ1-1): GAGVSQSPSNKVTEKGKDVELRCDPISGHTALYWYRQSLGQGLEFLIYFQGNSAPDKSGLPSDRFSAERTGGSVSTLTIQRTQQEDSAVYLCASSLASRYTEAFFGQGTRLTVV.

V and J are TRBV6-1 and TRBJ2-3; D gene uncertain. This CDR3 is built from 14 residues. Trimming shortened V by 2 bases and J by 0 bases, and 6 bases separated the two germline ends. Germline CDR1 MNHNS, CDR2 SASEGT. CDR3: CASSEQLSTDTQYF. CDR3 DNA: TGTGCCAGCAGTGAACAGCTTAGCACAGATACGCAGTATTTT.

J is TRBJ2-7 and V is TRBV28; maybe TRBD1 (6 bases). V dropped 6 bases and J dropped 2 bases, with 17 bases sitting between them. Germline V gene lookup returns CDR1 MDHEN and CDR2 SYDVKM. This CDR3 comprises 15 residues. CDR3 sequence reads: CASSLLGGEAYEQYF. Written as DNA, the CDR3 is TGTGCCAGCAGCCTCCTAGGGGGAGAAGCCTACGAGCAGTACTTC.

This clone was found once. The chain has TRBV28 and TRBJ2-1; unclear D gene. Germline V gives CDR1 MDHEN, CDR2 SYDVKM. The CDR3 covers 11 residues. V lost 6 bases, J lost 4 bases, and 4 bases lay in between. In DNA, the CDR3 is TGTGCCAGCAGCGTTTACAATGAGCAGTTCTTC. Protein product: CASSVYNEQFF. The full variable domain, rest sourced from reference TRBV28 and TRBJ2-1, is DVKVTQSSRYLVKRTGEKVFLECVQDMDHENMFWYRQDPGLGLRLIYFSYDVKMKEKGDIPEGYSVSREKKERFSLILESASTNQTSMYLCASSVYNEQFFGPGTRLTVL.

The CDR3 protein is CASSQVGTGAARYNEQFF. Here the CDR3 DNA reads TGTGCCAGCAGCCAAGTCGGGACAGGGGCCGCGAGATACAATGAGCAGTTCTTC. The chain has TRBV14 and TRBJ2-1, with 10 bases identical to TRBD1. The CDR3 runs to 18 residues. J was trimmed by 4 bases and V by 1 base; bases with no gene match: 10. From germline, CDR1 is SGHDN and CDR2 FVKESK.

V usage is TRBV13 and J usage is TRBJ2-3; D remains unclear. Trimming cost V 0 bases and J 1 base, with 8 bases left between them. Per germline, CDR1 PRHDT and CDR2 FYEKMQ (reference sequence). CDR3 length: 15 amino acids. CDR3 protein: CASSLGGKRTDTQYF. The CDR3 DNA is TGTGCCAGCAGCTTAGGAGGGAAACGCACAGATACGCAGTATTTT.

The genes are TRBV5-4 and TRBJ2-1; tentative D call: TRBD2 (6 bases). Germline V gene lookup returns CDR1 SGHNT and CDR2 YYREEE (reference sequence). V lost 5 bases, J lost 5 bases, and 14 bases lay in between. The CDR3 runs 14 residues. The CDR3 loop reads CASSLDGSNNEQFF. The CDR3 DNA is TGTGCCAGCAGTCTGGACGGGAGCAACAATGAGCAGTTCTTC.

The chain links TRBV27 to TRBJ2-3, with D unclear. Germline loops: CDR1 MNHEY, CDR2 SMNVEV (reference sequence). The CDR3 covers 15 residues. Trimming pared 2 bases from V and 0 bases from J, leaving 9 bases between. The CDR3 sequence: CASSLRGQSTDTQYF. The CDR3 coding sequence is TGTGCCAGCAGTTTACGAGGCCAGAGCACAGATACGCAGTATTTT.

This clone was counted between two and nine times. The J gene is TRBJ2-3, the V gene TRBV4-1; D gene unclear. The CDR3 has 15 amino acids. V was clipped by 1 base and J by 5 bases, with 13 bases between them. CDR1 is MGHRA and CDR2 is YSYEKL in the germline V gene. The CDR3 region is CASSQGDWPGDTQYF. Here the CDR3 DNA reads TGCGCCAGCAGCCAAGGAGACTGGCCTGGAGATACGCAGTATTTT.

The chain employs TRBV27 and TRBJ2-7, with D uncertain. The V gene lost 5 bases and the J gene lost 3 bases, with 17 bases spanning the gap. CDR3 length: 15 residues. CDR1 and CDR2 (germline): MNHEY, SMNVEV (reference sequence). CDR3 in DNA: TGTGCCAGCAGTCTGGATATGCGGCGCCTCTACGAGCAGTACTTC. It codes for CASSLDMRRLYEQYF.

This clone was counted only a few times. The V call is TRBV7-3, the J call TRBJ2-5, with D possibly being TRBD1 or TRBD2 (5 bases each). The length of the CDR3 is 13 residues. V lost 2 bases and J lost 6, with 10 bases in between. Germline V gene lookup returns CDR1 SGHTA and CDR2 FQGTGA. The CDR3 sequence is CASSLGQGQTQYF. The CDR3 region has the DNA TGTGCCAGCAGCTTAGGGCAGGGACAGACCCAGTACTTC.

The chain recombines TRBV3-1 (or the pseudogene TRBV3-2) with TRBJ2-5; D gene uncertain. The CDR3 totals 11 residues. CDR1 is LGHDT, CDR2 YNNKEL, per germline (reference sequence). V was trimmed by 1 base and J by 5 bases, leaving 2 bases between them. CDR3 sequence (DNA): TGTGCCAGCAGCCAAGGCGAGACCCAGTACTTC. This encodes CASSQGETQYF.

The chain links TRBV28 to TRBJ2-7; perhaps TRBD1 as D (5 bases). Germline CDR1 reads MDHEN; CDR2 reads SYDVKM. The CDR3 runs 15 residues. V was cut by 4 bases and J by 0 bases, with 13 bases left in between. The CDR3 loop reads CASSYAGLSSYEQYF. CDR3 coding DNA: TGTGCCAGCAGTTATGCAGGGCTCAGCTCCTACGAGCAGTACTTC.